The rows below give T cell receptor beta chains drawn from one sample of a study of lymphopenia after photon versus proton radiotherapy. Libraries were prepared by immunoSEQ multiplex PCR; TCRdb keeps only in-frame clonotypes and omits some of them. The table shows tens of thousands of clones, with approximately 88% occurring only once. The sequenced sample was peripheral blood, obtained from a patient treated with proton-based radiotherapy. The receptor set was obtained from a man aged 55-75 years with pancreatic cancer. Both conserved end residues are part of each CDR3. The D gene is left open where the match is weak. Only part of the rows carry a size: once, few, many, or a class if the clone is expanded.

TGTGCCAGCAGCTTGGACAGGGCTTTTACTGAAGCTTTCTTT,CASSLDRAFTEAFF,TRBD1,TRBJ1-1,TRBV7-9,.
TGTGCCTGGATCCTGGACCGTCCCTTGAGCGCTTTCTTT,CAWILDRPLSAFF,.,TRBJ1-1,TRBV30,.
TGTGCCAGCAGCCCCCCAGGGGCGCATGGCTACACCTTC,CASSPPGAHGYTF,.,TRBJ1-2,TRBV5-4,.
TGTGCCAGCAGCTTTACGGGACTCAGCTACGAGCAGTACTTC,CASSFTGLSYEQYF,.,TRBJ2-7,TRBV7-8,once
TGTGCCAGCAGCGTCCAGGACAGGGGGAAGGCCGGGGAGCTGTTTTTT,CASSVQDRGKAGELFF,TRBD1,TRBJ2-2,TRBV9,few
TGTGCCAGCAGACCGAGGACAGGGGAGGACGAGCAGTACTTC,CASRPRTGEDEQYF,TRBD1,TRBJ2-7,TRBV9,.
TGTGCCAGCAGCCGGACCCGTGGGGAGCAGTTCTTC,CASSRTRGEQFF,.,TRBJ2-1,TRBV11-3,.
TGTGCCAGCAGTTCGCCGGGACAGGGCAAGCGCGAGCAGTACTTC,CASSSPGQGKREQYF,TRBD1,TRBJ2-7,TRBV6-5,.
TGTGCCAGCAGCTTAATAGCGGGAGTAGGCGAGCAGTACTTC,CASSLIAGVGEQYF,TRBD2,TRBJ2-7,TRBV11-2,.
TGTGCCAGTAGTAGGGGGACTAGCAGACGCACAGATACGCAGTATTTT,CASSRGTSRRTDTQYF,TRBD2,TRBJ2-3,TRBV19,few
TGTGCCAGCAGCACCAGGACAGGGAGGCTCAGCGAGCAGTACTTC,CASSTRTGRLSEQYF,TRBD1,TRBJ2-7,TRBV7-9,.
TGTGCCACCAGCAGAGGCGCAGGGCCTGGAAACACCATATATTTT,CATSRGAGPGNTIYF,.,TRBJ1-3,TRBV15,.
TGTGCCAGCAGTGCGGCGGGAGGTACATCTCTGGCCTACAATGAGCAGTTCTTC,CASSAAGGTSLAYNEQFF,TRBD2,TRBJ2-1,TRBV2,.
TGTGCCAGCAGCGTAGGGGAGGGCGGGAAGTCCAATGAGCAGTTCTTC,CASSVGEGGKSNEQFF,TRBD2,TRBJ2-1,TRBV9,few
TGTGCCAGTAGTATAGGCGGGGGTAGCGGGAGAACTCAAGAGACCCAGTACTTC,CASSIGGGSGRTQETQYF,TRBD2,TRBJ2-5,TRBV19,.
TGTGCCAGCAGGCAGCGCGGGAGAGGCTACGAGCAGTACTTC,CASRQRGRGYEQYF,TRBD2,TRBJ2-7,TRBV6-1,.
TGCAGCGTTGCCGAGGGGCGGGGGACTGAAGCTTTCTTT,CSVAEGRGTEAFF,.,TRBJ1-1,TRBV29-1,.
TGTGCCAGCAGGAAGACGGGACAGGCCTCCTACGAGCAGTACTTC,CASRKTGQASYEQYF,TRBD1,TRBJ2-7,TRBV7-9,.
TGTGCCAGCATGCCCGGGACAGCTGCAACTAATGAAAAACTGTTTTTT,CASMPGTAATNEKLFF,TRBD1,TRBJ1-4,TRBV5-4,.
TGTGCCAGCAGCTTGGGGTACGGAGATACGCAGTATTTT,CASSLGYGDTQYF,.,TRBJ2-3,TRBV7-2,.
TGTGCCAGCAGTTATCCAATGCACCCCGGGACAACGAACACCGGGGAGCTGTTTTTT,CASSYPMHPGTTNTGELFF,.,TRBJ2-2,TRBV28,once
TGTGCCTGGAGTGGAGGTGGGTTAAAAGTGCAGTACTTC,CAWSGGGLKVQYF,.,TRBJ2-7,TRBV30,.
TGTGCCAGCTGGACTAGAACAGATACGCAGTATTTT,CASWTRTDTQYF,TRBD2,TRBJ2-3,TRBV6-5,.
TGTGCCAGCAGCGTAGGTTGGGGGGGCGAGCAGTACTTC,CASSVGWGGEQYF,TRBD2,TRBJ2-7,TRBV9,once